This T cell receptor (beta chain) was sequenced in a study of blood T cell repertoires in COVID-19. In the study overall: Some COVID-19 samples were acute and others convalescent; all came from the United States, Italy and Spain. PBMCs, B-cell-depleted T cells, or T cells provided the cDNA or gDNA that made up the material.

Per the study methods: By means of reference gene primer amplification, nucleated cell counts were estimated. The method was immunoSEQ multiplex PCR; TCRdb's version includes in-frame clones alone and lacks a portion of them. V, J and clone size are taken as reported in that table, and D and trimming were inferred from the DNA itself. The table includes 280,000 or so clones, roughly 85% detected once. Germline assignment: CDR1 KGHSY and CDR2 FQNENV. The CDR3 totals 15 residues. The J segment lost 1 base and the V segment lost 4 bases, leaving 6 bases of the junction unmatched. Donors were grouped by their self-reported clinical history.

Sequencing used PBMCs or T cells enriched from blood (not recorded which). The gene calls are TRBV16 and TRBJ1-1; 7 bases align to TRBD1. The origin of this receptor is a woman aged 45-65 years who had recovered from COVID-19. The CDR3 DNA is TGTGCCAGCAGCCTCAACAGGGGAACGAACACTGAAGCTTTCTTT. Translated, it gives CASSLNRGTNTEAFF.